This is a list of T cell receptor beta chains from one sample in a study of T cells in tuberculosis. The table came from immunoSEQ multiplex PCR; TCRdb's copy has only in-frame clones and leaves some out. The sample includes approximately 35,000 clones, approximately 96% of them seen just once. The material sequenced was PBMCs. Receptors were obtained from a donor between 10 and 35 years old with latent tuberculosis or without tuberculosis infection. The CDR3 runs from the conserved cysteine through the conserved F or W. A D gene is named only where the DNA matches it firmly. Expanded clones get a size class; other rows say once, few or many, or leave the size out.

once,TRBV5-6,TRBJ2-7,NA,TGTGCCAGCAGCTTGGGACAGGCTAAACAGTACTTC,CASSLGQAKQYF
NA,TRBV27,TRBJ2-5,TRBD1,TGTGCCAGCAGTTTCTACAGGGGAAGGCAAGAGACCCAGTACTTC,CASSFYRGRQETQYF
NA,TRBV11-2,TRBJ2-7,TRBD1,TGTGCCAGCAGCTTTCAGGGGGCGCGGGACGAGCAGTACTTC,CASSFQGARDEQYF
NA,TRBV7-2,TRBJ2-1,NA,TGTGCCAGCAGCCCGCGTCCCTTGGATGAGCAGTTCTTC,CASSPRPLDEQFF
few,TRBV28,TRBJ1-2,TRBD1,TGTGCCAGCAGTTGGGACAGTCCATCAGCTGGCTACACCTTC,CASSWDSPSAGYTF
NA,TRBV5-1,TRBJ2-1,TRBD2,TGCGCCAGCAGCTTTGAGGGAGGGAATGGGGATGAGCAGTTCTTC,CASSFEGGNGDEQFF
NA,TRBV18,TRBJ2-7,NA,TGTGCCAGCTCACCATTAAAGGGGTCCTCCTACGAGCAGTACTTC,CASSPLKGSSYEQYF
NA,TRBV19,TRBJ2-2,NA,TGTGCCAGTAGTATCCAGGGTATCACCGGGGAGCTGTTTTTT,CASSIQGITGELFF
NA,TRBV18,TRBJ2-3,NA,TGTGCCAGCTCATTTGACAGGCCGGATACGCAGTATTTT,CASSFDRPDTQYF
NA,TRBV6-5,TRBJ1-1,TRBD1,TGTGCCAGCAGTCAATCAGGGACAGGAGCTTTCTTT,CASSQSGTGAFF
NA,TRBV25-1,TRBJ2-3,TRBD2,TGTGCCAGCAGTGGCGGGACTAGCGGGAGGTCCACAGATACGCAGTATTTT,CASSGGTSGRSTDTQYF
NA,TRBV7-2,TRBJ1-1,NA,TGTGCCAGCAACTTCTTCGACATGAACACTGAAGCTTTCTTT,CASNFFDMNTEAFF
once,TRBV15,TRBJ2-3,NA,TGTGCCACCAGCAGAGATTCTTTTACGGTGGGCACAGATACGCAGTATTTT,CATSRDSFTVGTDTQYF
few,TRBV5-1,TRBJ2-7,NA,TGCGCCAGCAGTTCCACACACTACGAGCAGTACTTC,CASSSTHYEQYF
NA,TRBV11-2,TRBJ2-7,NA,TGTGCCAGCAGCTTAGACCATCGGGAGCAGTACTTC,CASSLDHREQYF
NA,TRBV19,TRBJ2-7,NA,TGTGCCAGTAGCGTCAGGGGAACCTACGAGCAGTACTTC,CASSVRGTYEQYF
NA,TRBV12-5,TRBJ2-7,TRBD1,TGTGCTAGCACAGGGGGCGTTTACGAGCAGTACTTC,CASTGGVYEQYF
NA,TRBV27,TRBJ1-1,NA,TGTGCCAGCAGTATGGCAGTTAACACTGAAGCTTTCTTT,CASSMAVNTEAFF
NA,TRBV7-8,TRBJ2-5,TRBD2,TGTGCCAGCAGCCCTCAGCGGGAGGGCCTCGGGGAGACCCAGTACTTC,CASSPQREGLGETQYF
NA,TRBV6-5,TRBJ1-3,NA,TGTGCCAGCAGTTATGGAGTTTTAGCTGGAAACACCATATATTTT,CASSYGVLAGNTIYF
NA,TRBV5-1,TRBJ2-1,NA,TGCGCCAGCAGCCCAGCAGCGCGTTCCTACAATGAGCAGTTCTTC,CASSPAARSYNEQFF
once,TRBV7-9,TRBJ2-1,TRBD2,TGTGCCAGCAGCCCCTTTCTAGCGGGAAGTAATGAGCAGTTCTTC,CASSPFLAGSNEQFF
NA,TRBV28,TRBJ1-5,NA,TGTGCCAGCCTGGCATTCACAGGACCCAATCAGCCCCAGCATTTT,CASLAFTGPNQPQHF
NA,TRBV5-1,TRBJ1-1,TRBD1,TGCGCCAGCAGCTTGGTCGGGACAGTGGAGAACACTGAAGCTTTCTTT,CASSLVGTVENTEAFF
NA,TRBV2,TRBJ2-1,TRBD2,TGTGCCAGCACGAGAGAGCGGGGGGTTTCCGCTGAGCAGTTCTTC,CASTRERGVSAEQFF
NA,TRBV6-6,TRBJ2-3,NA,TGTGCCAGCAGTCACAACACAGATACGCAGTATTTT,CASSHNTDTQYF
NA,TRBV6-1,TRBJ2-7,NA,TGTGCCAGCGTAAGGGGGGGATCCTACGAGCAGTACTTC,CASVRGGSYEQYF
NA,TRBV9,TRBJ2-5,TRBD2,TGTGCCAGCAGCGTAGCTCCTAGCGGGGAAGAGACCCAGTACTTC,CASSVAPSGEETQYF
NA,TRBV18,TRBJ1-5,NA,TGTGCCAGCTCACCCGGTAGCAATCAGCCCCAGCATTTT,CASSPGSNQPQHF
NA,TRBV18,TRBJ2-5,NA,TGTGCCAGCTCACCTAGGGGGTCGCGAGAGACCCAGTACTTC,CASSPRGSRETQYF
NA,TRBV2,TRBJ1-4,NA,TGTGCCAGCAGTGAAGCGTCCGGAGCTCCGTGGAAACTGTTTTTT,CASSEASGAPWKLFF
NA,TRBV6-1,TRBJ1-5,TRBD1,TGTGCCAGCAGCAGGTTGGGGACAGAAATAAGTCAGCATTTT,CASSRLGTEISQHF